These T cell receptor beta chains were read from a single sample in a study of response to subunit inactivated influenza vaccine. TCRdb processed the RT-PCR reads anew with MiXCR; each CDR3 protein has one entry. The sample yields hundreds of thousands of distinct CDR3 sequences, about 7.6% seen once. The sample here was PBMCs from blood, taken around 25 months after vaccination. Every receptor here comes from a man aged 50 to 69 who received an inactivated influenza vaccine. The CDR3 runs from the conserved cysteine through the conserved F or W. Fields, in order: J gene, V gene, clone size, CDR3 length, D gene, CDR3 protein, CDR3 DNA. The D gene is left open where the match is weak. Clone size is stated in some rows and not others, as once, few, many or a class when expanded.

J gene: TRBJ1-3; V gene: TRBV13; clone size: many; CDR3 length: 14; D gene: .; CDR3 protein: CASSLGTFGNTIYF; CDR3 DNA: TGTGCCAGCAGCTTAGGGACATTCGGAAACACCATATATTTT
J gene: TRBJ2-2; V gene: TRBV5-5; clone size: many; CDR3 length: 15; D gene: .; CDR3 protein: CASSLDAMNTGELFF; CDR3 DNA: TGTGCCAGCAGCTTGGATGCCATGAACACCGGGGAGCTGTTTTTT
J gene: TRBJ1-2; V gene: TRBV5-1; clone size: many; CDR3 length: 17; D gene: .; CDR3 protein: CASSPIPLQQANYGYTF; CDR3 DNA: TGCGCCAGCAGCCCGATTCCGTTACAGCAAGCTAACTATGGCTACACCTTC
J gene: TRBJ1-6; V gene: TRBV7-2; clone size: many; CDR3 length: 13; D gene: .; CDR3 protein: CASSLSSNSPLHF; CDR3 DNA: TGTGCCAGCAGCTTGTCCAGCAATTCACCCCTCCACTTT
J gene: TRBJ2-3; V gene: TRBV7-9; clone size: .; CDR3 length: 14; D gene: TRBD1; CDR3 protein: CASSFDRAPDTQYF; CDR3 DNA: TGTGCCAGCAGCTTTGACAGGGCCCCAGATACGCAGTATTTT
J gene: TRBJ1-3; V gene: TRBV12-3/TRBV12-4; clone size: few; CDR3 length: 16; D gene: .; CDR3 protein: CASSFDGGGSGNTIYF; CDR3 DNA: TGTGCCAGCAGTTTCGATGGGGGCGGCTCTGGAAACACCATATATTTT
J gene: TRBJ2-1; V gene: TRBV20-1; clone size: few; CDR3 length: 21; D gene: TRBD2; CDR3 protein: CSATARRQGTSGRARYNEQFF; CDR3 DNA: TGCAGTGCTACTGCCCGCCGACAGGGAACTAGCGGGAGGGCCAGATACAATGAGCAGTTCTTC
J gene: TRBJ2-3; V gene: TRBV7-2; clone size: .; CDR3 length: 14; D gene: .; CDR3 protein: CASSPGFPQDTQYF; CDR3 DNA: TGTGCCAGCAGCCCCGGGTTTCCTCAGGATACGCAGTATTTT
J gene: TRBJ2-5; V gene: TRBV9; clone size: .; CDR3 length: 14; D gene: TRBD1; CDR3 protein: CASSGGTAGETQYF; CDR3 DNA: TGTGCCAGCAGCGGGGGGACAGCCGGAGAGACCCAGTACTTC
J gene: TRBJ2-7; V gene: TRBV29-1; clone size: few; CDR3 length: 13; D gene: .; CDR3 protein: CSVRSSLSYEQYF; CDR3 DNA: TGCAGCGTTCGGAGCTCCCTTTCCTACGAGCAGTACTTC
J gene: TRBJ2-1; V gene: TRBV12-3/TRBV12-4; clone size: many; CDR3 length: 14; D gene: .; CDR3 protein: CASSQTESRGQQFF; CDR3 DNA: TGTGCCAGCAGCCAGACAGAGAGCCGGGGCCAGCAGTTCTTC
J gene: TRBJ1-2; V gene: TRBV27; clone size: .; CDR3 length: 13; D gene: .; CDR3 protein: CASSLKDNYGYTF; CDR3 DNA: TGTGCCAGCAGTTTAAAGGACAACTATGGCTACACCTTC
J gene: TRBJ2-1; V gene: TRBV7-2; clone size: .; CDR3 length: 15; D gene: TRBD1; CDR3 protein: CASSPGQGNHNEQFF; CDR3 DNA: TGTGCCAGCAGCCCCGGACAGGGGAACCACAATGAGCAGTTCTTC
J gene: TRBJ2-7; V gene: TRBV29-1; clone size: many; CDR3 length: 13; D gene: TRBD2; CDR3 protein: CSVVIAGAYEQYF; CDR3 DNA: TGCAGCGTTGTAATTGCGGGAGCCTACGAGCAGTACTTC
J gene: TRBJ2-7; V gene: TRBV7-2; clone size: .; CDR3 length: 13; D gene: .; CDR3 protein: CASSLEGGYEQYF; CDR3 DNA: TGTGCCAGCAGCTTAGAGGGTGGGTACGAGCAGTACTTC
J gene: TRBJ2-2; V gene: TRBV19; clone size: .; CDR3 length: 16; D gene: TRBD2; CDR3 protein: CASSYGTSRSVGELFF; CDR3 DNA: TGTGCCAGTTCTTACGGGACTAGTCGTTCGGTCGGGGAGCTGTTTTTT
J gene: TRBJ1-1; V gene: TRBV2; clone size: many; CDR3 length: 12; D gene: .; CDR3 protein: CASRGTPHGAFF; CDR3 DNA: TGTGCCAGCAGGGGCACCCCCCACGGAGCTTTCTTT
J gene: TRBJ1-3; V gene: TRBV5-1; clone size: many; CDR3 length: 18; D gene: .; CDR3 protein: CASSLRPGHSGSGNTIYF; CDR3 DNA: TGCGCCAGCAGCTTGAGGCCAGGGCACTCCGGCTCTGGAAACACCATATATTTT
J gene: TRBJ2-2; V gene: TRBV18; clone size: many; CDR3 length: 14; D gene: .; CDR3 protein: CASSPRPYTGELFF; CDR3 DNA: TGTGCCAGCTCACCACGTCCATACACCGGGGAGCTGTTTTTT
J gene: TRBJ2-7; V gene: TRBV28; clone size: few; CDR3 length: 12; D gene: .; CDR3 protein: CASSSHSREQYF; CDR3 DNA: TGTGCCAGCAGTTCCCATAGCCGCGAGCAGTACTTC
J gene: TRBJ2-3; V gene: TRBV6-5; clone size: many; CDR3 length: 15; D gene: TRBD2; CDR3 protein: CASSSQAGATDTQYF; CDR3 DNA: TGTGCCAGCAGTTCCCAAGCGGGGGCTACAGATACGCAGTATTTT
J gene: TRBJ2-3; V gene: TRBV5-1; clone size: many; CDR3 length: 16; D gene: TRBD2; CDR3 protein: CASSLKRGGSTDTQYF; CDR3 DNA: TGCGCCAGCAGCTTGAAGCGGGGGGGAAGCACAGATACGCAGTATTTT
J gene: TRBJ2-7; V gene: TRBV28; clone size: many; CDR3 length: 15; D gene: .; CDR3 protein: CARNLGVVKLRVEYF; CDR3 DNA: TGTGCCAGGAACTTGGGCGTAGTTAAGCTCCGAGTGGAGTACTTC
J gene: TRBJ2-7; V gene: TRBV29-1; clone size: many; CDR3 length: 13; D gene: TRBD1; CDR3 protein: CSVGQGRSYEQYF; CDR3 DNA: TGCAGCGTTGGACAGGGGCGCTCCTACGAGCAGTACTTC
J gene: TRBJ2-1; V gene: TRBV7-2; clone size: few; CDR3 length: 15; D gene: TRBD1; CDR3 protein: CASSPGTGLYNEQFF; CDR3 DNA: TGTGCCAGCAGTCCCGGGACAGGGCTTTACAATGAGCAGTTCTTC